These T cell receptor beta chains were read from a single sample in a study of blood T cells in healthy people across ages. Each CDR3 protein gets one entry after TCRdb re-called the 5' RACE reads with MiXCR. The sample yields approximately 730,000 distinct CDR3 sequences, roughly 44% seen once. Material for sequencing was blood. The receptor set was obtained from a woman aged 55 to 70 in good health. The CDR3 runs from the conserved cysteine through the conserved F or W. A D gene is named only where the DNA matches it firmly. Size tells how often a clone was seen (once, few, many) or the class of an expanded clone, and some rows leave it out.

D	size	V	J	CDR3	DNA
TRBD1	-	TRBV3-1	TRBJ1-5	CASSRQGQDREGNQPQHF	TGTGCCAGCAGCCGACAGGGACAAGACAGGGAGGGCAATCAGCCCCAGCATTTT
-	few	TRBV9	TRBJ2-4	CASSLDVAKNIQYF	TGTGCCAGCAGTTTGGACGTAGCCAAAAACATTCAGTACTTC
-	-	TRBV6-2/TRBV6-3	TRBJ1-6	CASSYKGIGSPLHF	TGTGCCAGCAGTTACAAGGGGATTGGATCACCCCTCCACTTT
-	few	TRBV18	TRBJ2-7	CASSEGTSYEQYF	TGTGCCAGCTCAGAAGGGACCTCCTACGAGCAGTACTTC
TRBD2	few	TRBV27	TRBJ2-3	CASRILAGGGSDTQYF	TGTGCCAGCAGGATACTAGCGGGGGGAGGGTCAGATACGCAGTATTTT
-	-	TRBV12-3/TRBV12-4	TRBJ2-1	CASRVLGEQFF	TGTGCCAGCAGGGTTCTGGGTGAGCAGTTCTTC
-	few	TRBV5-1	TRBJ2-7	CASSQLQGLSSYEQYF	TGCGCCAGCAGCCAACTTCAGGGATTAAGCTCCTACGAGCAGTACTTC
-	-	TRBV25-1	TRBJ1-2	CASSDNLSWDGYTF	TGTGCCAGCAGTGATAATTTGTCGTGGGATGGCTACACCTTC
TRBD1	-	TRBV7-2	TRBJ1-6	CASSLGGTGYYNSPLHF	TGTGCCAGCAGCTTAGGCGGGACAGGGTACTATAATTCACCCCTCCACTTT
-	-	TRBV6-1	TRBJ2-1	CASSEALDRADEQFF	TGTGCCAGCAGTGAAGCGCTCGATCGTGCGGATGAGCAGTTCTTC
-	few	TRBV21-1	TRBJ1-5	CASPAAWTQPQHF	TGTGCCAGCCCGGCAGCGTGGACTCAGCCCCAGCATTTT
-	few	TRBV7-9	TRBJ2-1	CASSLRAVGNHEQFF	TGTGCCAGCAGCTTAAGGGCAGTCGGGAACCATGAGCAGTTCTTC
-	once	TRBV6-5	TRBJ2-5	CASRPDGRGSTEQYF	TGTGCCAGCAGGCCCGACGGAAGGGGTAGTACAGAGCAGTACTTC
TRBD2	few	TRBV2	TRBJ2-3	CARQTSGGREDTQYF	TGTGCCAGGCAGACTAGCGGGGGCCGTGAAGATACGCAGTATTTT
-	-	TRBV29-1	TRBJ2-3	CSVETQGSTDTQYF	TGCAGCGTTGAAACCCAGGGATCCACAGATACGCAGTATTTT
TRBD2	-	TRBV7-6	TRBJ2-6	CASSPPGLISGANVLTF	TGTGCCAGCAGCCCCCCGGGACTAATCTCTGGGGCCAACGTCCTGACTTTC
-	many	TRBV29-1	TRBJ2-7	CSVSVSIYEQYF	TGCAGCGTTTCCGTGAGTATTTACGAGCAGTACTTC
-	-	TRBV10-3	TRBJ1-2	CAISEEHLNYGYTF	TGTGCCATCAGTGAAGAACACCTTAACTATGGCTACACCTTC
-	-	TRBV7-3	TRBJ2-6	CASSLPRVSGANVLTF	TGTGCCAGCAGCTTACCCAGGGTCTCTGGGGCCAACGTCCTGACTTTC
-	-	TRBV9	TRBJ2-5	CASSVGGDPREQYF	TGTGCCAGCAGCGTAGGGGGGGACCCAAGGGAGCAGTACTTC
TRBD2	few	TRBV6-6	TRBJ2-3	CASSSGSGSPTDTQYF	TGTGCCAGCAGTTCCGGTAGCGGGAGCCCCACAGATACGCAGTATTTT
TRBD1	once	TRBV15	TRBJ2-7	CATSLFTGTGRGEQYF	TGTGCCACCAGCTTATTTACCGGGACAGGGAGGGGCGAGCAGTACTTC
-	-	TRBV15	TRBJ1-2	CATSDGLAGGYTF	TGTGCCACCAGCGACGGTCTGGCAGGTGGCTACACCTTC
-	few	TRBV7-8	TRBJ2-7	CASSERVSSYEQYF	TGTGCCAGCAGCGAGCGGGTGAGCTCCTACGAGCAGTACTTC
-	-	TRBV20-1	TRBJ1-6	CSAPFNQGNSPLHF	TGCAGTGCCCCCTTTAATCAGGGGAACTCACCCCTCCACTTT
TRBD1	few	TRBV28	TRBJ1-1	CASSFTGGEDTEAFF	TGTGCCAGCAGTTTCACAGGGGGTGAGGACACTGAAGCTTTCTTT
TRBD1	few	TRBV5-1	TRBJ2-1	CASSLAGQVNNEQFF	TGCGCCAGCAGCTTGGCAGGACAGGTGAACAATGAGCAGTTCTTC
-	-	TRBV29-1	TRBJ1-5	CSVVAGVNQPQHF	TGCAGCGTTGTGGCAGGGGTCAATCAGCCCCAGCATTTT
-	-	TRBV27	TRBJ2-1	CASTTTWRVAEQFF	TGTGCCAGCACTACCACGTGGAGGGTCGCTGAGCAGTTCTTC
-	-	TRBV5-1	TRBJ2-1	CASSLAMLDEGEQFF	TGCGCCAGCAGCTTGGCCATGCTAGACGAGGGTGAGCAGTTCTTC
-	few	TRBV12-3/TRBV12-4	TRBJ1-2	CASSLTAAGYTF	TGTGCCAGCAGTCTGACAGCCGCTGGCTACACCTTC
TRBD2	-	TRBV2	TRBJ2-1	CASSRAGGRNNEQFF	TGTGCCAGCAGTAGAGCGGGGGGGCGGAACAATGAGCAGTTCTTC
TRBD2	many	TRBV7-2	TRBJ2-1	CASSRRGLGEQFF	TGTGCCAGCAGCCGACGAGGACTAGGTGAGCAGTTCTTC
-	-	TRBV12-3/TRBV12-4	TRBJ2-1	CASSPWAGRNEQFF	TGTGCCAGCAGTCCCTGGGCAGGGAGAAATGAGCAGTTCTTC
TRBD2	many	TRBV6-5	TRBJ2-3	CASSLLAANGADTQYF	TGTGCCAGCAGCTTACTAGCGGCCAATGGAGCAGATACGCAGTATTTT
-	few	TRBV7-6	TRBJ1-5	CASSPHSNQPQHF	TGTGCTAGCTCACCGCACTCCAATCAGCCCCAGCATTTT
-	-	TRBV3-1	TRBJ2-7	CASSQDLDYEQYF	TGTGCCAGCAGCCAAGATCTCGACTACGAGCAGTACTTC
-	few	TRBV12-3/TRBV12-4	TRBJ1-4	CASSLSAGEEKLFF	TGTGCCAGCAGTTTATCGGCAGGGGAGGAAAAACTGTTTTTT
TRBD2	few	TRBV20-1	TRBJ2-1	CSARDRASGRNEQFF	TGCAGTGCTAGAGATCGGGCTAGCGGGAGGAATGAGCAGTTCTTC
-	many	TRBV29-1	TRBJ2-7	CSVQAVSGREQYF	TGCAGCGTGCAGGCAGTCTCAGGGAGAGAGCAGTACTTC
TRBD1	once	TRBV3-1	TRBJ2-4	CASSQDPGTGGVQYF	TGTGCCAGCAGCCAAGACCCCGGGACAGGGGGGGTTCAGTACTTC
-	many	TRBV29-1	TRBJ2-7	CSVKGLGPYEQYF	TGCAGCGTAAAAGGTTTGGGTCCCTACGAGCAGTACTTC
-	few	TRBV9	TRBJ2-5	CASSVGRGTETQYF	TGTGCCAGCAGCGTAGGAAGGGGAACAGAGACCCAGTACTTC
-	-	TRBV29-1	TRBJ2-5	CSVAVSQETQYF	TGCAGCGTCGCAGTTTCCCAAGAGACCCAGTACTTC
TRBD2	-	TRBV5-1	TRBJ2-5	CASSFGLTGGSKQYF	TGCGCCAGCAGTTTTGGTTTGACGGGAGGGAGTAAGCAGTACTTC
TRBD2	-	TRBV18	TRBJ2-7	CASSPRTSGSVDEQYF	TGTGCCAGCTCCCCCAGGACTAGCGGGAGTGTTGACGAGCAGTACTTC
TRBD1	few	TRBV10-3	TRBJ2-7	CAISAGTGHYEQYF	TGTGCCATCAGTGCCGGGACAGGGCACTACGAGCAGTACTTC
TRBD2	-	TRBV7-8	TRBJ2-7	CASSGLERGLNEQYF	TGTGCCAGCAGCGGACTTGAGCGGGGACTCAATGAGCAGTACTTC
TRBD2	-	TRBV20-1	TRBJ2-1	CSAPLAGVGEQFF	TGCAGTGCCCCACTTGCGGGAGTTGGTGAGCAGTTCTTC
-	-	TRBV21-1	TRBJ2-7	CASSPYPAGEDEQYF	TGTGCCAGCAGCCCCTACCCAGCGGGAGAGGACGAGCAGTACTTC